This T cell receptor (beta chain) was sequenced during a study of blood T cell repertoires in COVID-19. Overall study context: The origin of the acute and convalescent COVID-19 samples was the United States, Italy and Spain.

Using immunoSEQ multiplex PCR, the repertoire was profiled, and TCRdb retains in-frame clones only, with some absent. Found here are about 130,000 clones, about 81% of them singletons; the top ten hold more than 2%. Recruits, aged roughly 18 to 95 years, lived in 25 or so US areas. The source of this sequence is a man between 35 and 55 years old with acute COVID-19. Sequencing input: PBMCs or T cells enriched from blood (not recorded which).

CDR3 region: CASSFPSGGAIGELFF. In nucleotides, the CDR3 is TGTGCCAGCAGTTTTCCTAGCGGGGGGGCAATCGGGGAGCTGTTTTTT. The chain links TRBV6-5 to TRBJ2-2; TRBD2 aligns across 12 bases. V shed 4 bases and J 7 bases; nucleotides not matched to a gene: 7. The CDR3 is 16 amino acids. The germline CDR1 and CDR2 sequences are MNHEY and SVGAGI.